The 3 T cell receptor beta chains below come from one sample, sequenced in a study of blood T cell repertoires in COVID-19. Generated by immunoSEQ multiplex PCR, the TCRdb table keeps only in-frame clones and is missing some. This sample has 97,000 or so clones; less than 95% occur once, and the top ten carry 5% to 5.5%. The sequencing input was peripheral blood. These receptors all stem from a man aged 50 to 60 with acute or convalescent COVID-19.

The CDR3 bases are TGTGCCAGCCGGGTAGGGGCTGAAGCTTTCTTT. Amino acids: CASRVGAEAFF. The V call is TRBV18, the J call TRBJ1-1; D perhaps matches TRBD1 (5 bases). CDR3 length: 11 amino acids. In germline, CDR1 is KGHSH, CDR2 LQKENI. Trimming shortened V by 8 bases and J by 6 bases, and 10 bases separated the two germline ends.

V gene TRBV5-1 combines with J gene TRBJ2-5; TRBD2 is a possible D gene (5 bases). CDR1 SGHRS and CDR2 YFSETQ come from the germline V gene. The CDR3 is 12 amino acids. The V and J ends lost 0 bases and 10 bases respectively, with 10 bases between them. The CDR3 spells CASSLELGSQYF. CDR3 bases: TGCGCCAGCAGCTTGGAGTTGGGGAGCCAGTACTTC.

This sequence joins TRBV7-2 and TRBJ2-3; D gene uncertain. The CDR3 length is 13 residues. The V gene's germline CDR1 is SGHTA and CDR2 FQGNSA. V gave up 5 bases and J gave up 5 bases, with 11 bases separating them. This chain's CDR3 is CASSLRYIDTQYF. In DNA, the CDR3 is TGTGCCAGCAGCCTCCGGTATATAGATACGCAGTATTTT.